This TCR beta chain was identified during a study of human T cells and chemical hapten exposure. V lost 5 bases, J lost 7 bases, and 17 bases lay in between. Germline V gene data show CDR1 as MNHEY and CDR2 as SMNVEV (reference sequence). The CDR3 spans 15 residues. TCRdb independently ran MiXCR on the RACE reads; one entry per CDR3 protein. The table records approximately 340,000 distinct CDR3 sequences, around 7% of them present only once. Regarding time point: patch test 1, 2 weeks after DPC sensitization. Treatment reported: therapeutic diphenylcyclopropenone sensitization with weekly scalp DPC. The sequence derives from a woman between 18 and 29 years old with alopecia areata. Some clones in this sample may be carry-over from other donors' samples. This chain connects TRBV27 to TRBJ1-4; D is unresolved. The sample consisted of whole blood, taken in connection with sensitization to the hapten diphenylcyclopropenone (DPC). CDR3 in DNA: TGTGCCAGCAGTCTAGAGGGAAAGTTGGGTGAAAAACTGTTTTTT. It yields the protein CASSLEGKLGEKLFF.